The 13 T cell receptor beta chains listed next were all sequenced from one sample in a study of shared clonotypes between healthy human individuals. Produced via immunoSEQ multiplex PCR; TCRdb's table is partial and in-frame only. The sample records about 2.4 million clones, over 85% being singletons. Sequenced input: naive CD4+ T cells from PBMCs. Subset: CD45RA+ positively selected. The receptors shown here come from a man between 18 and 29 years old in good health. Some clones in this sample may be carry-over from other donors' samples.

V gene TRBV18 combines with J gene TRBJ1-2; D uncertain. The V end lost 4 bases, the J end lost 8 bases, and 17 bases lay between the germline ends. The length of the CDR3 is 14 residues. Germline lookup yields CDR1 KGHSH and CDR2 LQKENI. Here the CDR3 DNA reads TGTGCCAGCTCACTCGACTCGGGCCGGTTAGGCTACACCTTC. Encoded protein: CASSLDSGRLGYTF.

The chain joins TRBV2 to TRBJ2-6; 8 bases are shared with TRBD2. Trimming cost V 4 bases and J 0 bases; bases outside gene matches: 5. From germline, CDR1 is SNHLY and CDR2 FYNNEI. This CDR3 region has 17 residues. CDR3 bases: TGTGCCAGCAGTGGGAGAGGGACTAGCTCTGGGGCCAACGTCCTGACTTTC. This encodes CASSGRGTSSGANVLTF.

The J gene is TRBJ2-5, the V gene TRBV23-1; weak D call: TRBD2 (5 bases). TRBV23-1 is given ORF status, its function remaining uncertain. The CDR3 spans 13 residues. V lost 7 bases and J lost 5, with 14 bases in between. The CDR3 nucleotides read TGCGCCAGCATCTCTGAGGGATGTGAGACCCAGTACTTC. Residues: CASISEGCETQYF.

J is TRBJ1-1 and V is TRBV29-1; D unresolved. CDR3 size: 14 residues. V lost 3 bases and J lost 0, with 11 bases in between. Looked up from germline, CDR1 is SQVTM and CDR2 is ANQGSEA. DNA for the CDR3: TGCAGCGTTGAGAGGGTCGTTATGAACACTGAAGCTTTCTTT. Translated, it gives CSVERVVMNTEAFF.

The chain has TRBV7-2 and TRBJ2-7; D may be TRBD1 or TRBD2 (6 bases each). Trimming shortened V by 3 bases and J by 2 bases, and 11 bases separated the two germline ends. Germline V lookup: CDR1 SGHTA, CDR2 FQGNSA. CDR3 length equals 14 residues. CDR3 amino acids: CASSFYREAYEQYF. CDR3 nucleotide sequence: TGTGCCAGCAGCTTCTACAGGGAGGCCTACGAGCAGTACTTC.

The chain is built from TRBV13 and TRBJ2-2; 14 nucleotides agree with TRBD2. CDR1 PRHDT and CDR2 FYEKMQ come from the germline V gene (reference sequence). The CDR3 consists of 16 residues. J was trimmed by 6 bases and V by 6 bases; bases with no gene match: 6. For the CDR3, the DNA is TGTGCCAGCAGTAGGGGACTAGCGGGAGTTTCCGGGGAGCTGTTTTTT. Translated: CASSRGLAGVSGELFF.

The rearrangement links TRBV29-1 to TRBJ2-2; 10 nucleotides match TRBD1. CDR3 size: 15 residues. Germline values: CDR1 SQVTM, CDR2 ANQGSEA. J gave up 4 bases and V 1 base, and 3 bases lay outside the gene matches. The CDR3 bases are TGCAGCGTTGAAGTTGGGGACAGGGGCACCGGGGAGCTGTTTTTT. It encodes CSVEVGDRGTGELFF.

As to this clone: The sample has other DNA sequences that encode this CDR3 too. The genes are TRBV5-1 and TRBJ2-5; 10 bases fit TRBD1. Germline V lookup: CDR1 SGHRS, CDR2 YFSETQ. Trimming at V came to 4 bases and at J to 3 bases, leaving 3 bases not matched to a gene. The CDR3 contains 14 residues. The CDR3 DNA sequence: TGCGCCAGCAGCCTCGGGACAGGGGAAGAGACCCAGTACTTC. This sequence encodes CASSLGTGEETQYF.

This clone showed up just once. The rearrangement uses TRBV30 and TRBJ2-7; 7 bases agree with TRBD1. The trim removed 3 bases at V and 9 bases at J, leaving 20 bases unmatched. CDR1 GTSNPN and CDR2 SVGIG come from the germline V gene (reference sequence). The CDR3 loop spans 16 amino acids. The DNA of the CDR3 is TGTGCCTGGAGAGCCGGACAGGCGGGTTCTTGGGGTAGGCAGTACTTC. Its translation: CAWRAGQAGSWGRQYF.

The chain has TRBV6-5 and TRBJ1-1; the D gene is possibly TRBD1 (5 bases). The CDR3 length is 16 residues. The germline gives CDR1 MNHEY, CDR2 SVGAGI. Trimming removed 1 base at V and 4 bases at J, with 16 bases between. The CDR3: CASSYWSTDQGTEAFF. CDR3 nucleotides: TGTGCCAGCAGTTACTGGTCCACGGACCAGGGCACTGAAGCTTTCTTT.

The CDR3 DNA follows: TGTGCCAGCAAGGGGAGCGGTAATGAAAAACTGTTTTTT. Residues: CASKGSGNEKLFF. The V and J genes are TRBV7-9 and TRBJ1-4, with D perhaps TRBD1 (5 bases). CDR3 length: 13 amino acids. V was trimmed by 7 bases and J by 4 bases, leaving 10 bases between them. From germline, CDR1 is SEHNR and CDR2 FQNEAQ (reference sequence).

The chain couples TRBV5-5 to TRBJ1-5; the D gene is possibly TRBD1 (5 bases). Germline V gene data show CDR1 as SGHKS and CDR2 as YYEKEE (reference sequence). Trimming removed 4 bases at V and 2 bases at J, with 10 bases between. The CDR3 length is 14 residues. The CDR3 nucleotides read TGTGCCAGCAGCCGGGACGACCGCAATCAGCCCCAGCATTTT. Protein product: CASSRDDRNQPQHF.

This clone was observed once. The J gene is TRBJ1-5, the V gene TRBV18, with a weak D call TRBD1 (6 bases). With 0 bases removed from V and 2 bases from J, the gap between germline ends came to 11 bases. The CDR3 contains 16 residues. Germline V CDR1 and CDR2: KGHSH, LQKENI. The CDR3 is CASSPPGGVGNQPQHF. In DNA, the CDR3 is TGTGCCAGCTCACCACCCGGGGGCGTAGGCAATCAGCCCCAGCATTTT.